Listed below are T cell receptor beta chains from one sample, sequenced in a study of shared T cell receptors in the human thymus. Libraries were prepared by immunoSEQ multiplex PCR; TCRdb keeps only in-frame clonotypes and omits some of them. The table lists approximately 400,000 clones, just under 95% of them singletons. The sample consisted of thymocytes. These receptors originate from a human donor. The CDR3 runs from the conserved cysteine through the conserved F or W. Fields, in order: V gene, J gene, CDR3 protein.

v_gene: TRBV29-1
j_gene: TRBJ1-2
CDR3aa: CSVAWQNGYTF

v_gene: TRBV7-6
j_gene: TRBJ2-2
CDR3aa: CASSLDGGTRPETGELFF

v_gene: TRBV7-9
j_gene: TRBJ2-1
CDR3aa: CASSLEGASGRSNEQFF

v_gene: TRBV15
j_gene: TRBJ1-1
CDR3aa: CATSRDFGGDTEAFF

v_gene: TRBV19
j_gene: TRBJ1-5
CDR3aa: CASSISGQVTTSNQPQHF

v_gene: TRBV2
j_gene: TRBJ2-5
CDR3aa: CARGGPGETQYF

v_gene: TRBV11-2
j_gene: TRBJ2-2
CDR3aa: CASSFLGTSGRAPGELFF

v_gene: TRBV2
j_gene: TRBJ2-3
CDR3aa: CASRVPRENTDTQYF

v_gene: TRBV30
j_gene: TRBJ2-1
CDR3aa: CAWSVSGSPNEQFF

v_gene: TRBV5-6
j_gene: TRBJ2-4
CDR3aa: CASSPGTSGSHIQYF

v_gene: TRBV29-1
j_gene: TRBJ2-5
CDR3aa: CSVVGGRLETQYF

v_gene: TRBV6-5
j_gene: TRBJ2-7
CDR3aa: CASSYGPLPGYEQYF

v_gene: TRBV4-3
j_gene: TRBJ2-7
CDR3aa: CASSQRDSSYEQYF

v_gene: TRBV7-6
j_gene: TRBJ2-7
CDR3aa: CASSLEKGGRLTGEQYF

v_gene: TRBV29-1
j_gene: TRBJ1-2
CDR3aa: CSAEPGGNYGYTF

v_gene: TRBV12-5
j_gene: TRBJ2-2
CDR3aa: CASGLDGPGWPNTGELFF

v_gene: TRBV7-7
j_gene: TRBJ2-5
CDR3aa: CASSPGGTETQYF